This TCR beta chain comes out of a study of T cells after posttransplantation cyclophosphamide. Study results and caveats: Later post-transplant blood repertoires were often dominated by donor CD8+ memory clones. Tissue-infiltrating T cells from skin or gut overlapped little with blood T cells.

This clone was observed many times. Its antigen remains unidentified. The protocol was immunoSEQ multiplex PCR, while the TCRdb copy is restricted to in-frame clones and leaves out a portion. Recorded here are some 35,000 clones, none singletons. Per germline, CDR1 SGHTA and CDR2 FQGTGA. V was trimmed by 2 bases and J by 0 bases, leaving 10 bases between them. The CDR3 loop spans 16 amino acids. V and J are TRBV7-3 and TRBJ2-2, with D possibly being TRBD1 or TRBD2 (7 bases each). The sample consisted of PBMCs. The TCR was taken from a man under 40 in good health and a related stem cell transplant donor. The CDR3 here is CASSLGRGPNTGELFF. The CDR3 DNA sequence: TGTGCCAGCAGCTTAGGGAGGGGGCCGAACACCGGGGAGCTGTTTTTT. Supplemented by reference TRBV7-3 and TRBJ2-2, the full variable domain reads GAGVSQTPSNKVTEKGKYVELRCDPISGHTALYWYRQSLGQGPEFLIYFQGTGAADDSGLPNDRFFAVRPEGSVSTLKIQRTERGDSAVYLCASSLGRGPNTGELFFGEGSRLTVL.